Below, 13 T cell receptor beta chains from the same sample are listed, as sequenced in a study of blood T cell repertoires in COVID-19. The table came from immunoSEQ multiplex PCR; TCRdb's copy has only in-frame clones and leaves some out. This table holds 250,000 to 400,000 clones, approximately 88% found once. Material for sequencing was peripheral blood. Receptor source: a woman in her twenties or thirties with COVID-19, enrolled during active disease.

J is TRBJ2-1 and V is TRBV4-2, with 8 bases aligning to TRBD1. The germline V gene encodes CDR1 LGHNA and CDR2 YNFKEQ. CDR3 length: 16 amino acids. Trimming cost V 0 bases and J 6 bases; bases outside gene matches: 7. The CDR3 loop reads CASSQDRTGSGNEQFF. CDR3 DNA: TGTGCCAGCAGCCAAGATAGGACAGGGTCGGGCAATGAGCAGTTCTTC.

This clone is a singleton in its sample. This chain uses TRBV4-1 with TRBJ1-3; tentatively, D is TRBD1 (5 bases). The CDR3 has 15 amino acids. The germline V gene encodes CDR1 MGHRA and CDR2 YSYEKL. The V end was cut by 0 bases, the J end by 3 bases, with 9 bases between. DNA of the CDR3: TGCGCCAGCAGCCAAGAGGGCAGGGTTGGAAACACCATATATTTT. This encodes CASSQEGRVGNTIYF.

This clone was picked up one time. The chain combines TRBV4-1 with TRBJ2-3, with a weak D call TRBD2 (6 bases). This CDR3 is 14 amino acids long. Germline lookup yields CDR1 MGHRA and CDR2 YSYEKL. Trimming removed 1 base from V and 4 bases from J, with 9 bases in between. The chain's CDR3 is CASSQVGGADTQYF. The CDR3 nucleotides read TGCGCCAGCAGCCAAGTTGGCGGGGCAGATACGCAGTATTTT.

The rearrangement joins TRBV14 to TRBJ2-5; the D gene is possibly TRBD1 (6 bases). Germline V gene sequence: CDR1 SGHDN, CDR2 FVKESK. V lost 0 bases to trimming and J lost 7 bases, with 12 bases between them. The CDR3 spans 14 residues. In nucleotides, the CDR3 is TGTGCCAGCAGCCAAGATTCGGGCAGGGGGACCCAGTACTTC. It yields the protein CASSQDSGRGTQYF.

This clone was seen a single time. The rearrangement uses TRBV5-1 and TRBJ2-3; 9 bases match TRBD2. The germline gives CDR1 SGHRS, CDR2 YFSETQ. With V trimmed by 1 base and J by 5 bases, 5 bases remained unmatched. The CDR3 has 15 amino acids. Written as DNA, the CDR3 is TGCGCCAGCAGCTTGTCTAGCGGGGCAGGAGATACGCAGTATTTT. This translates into CASSLSSGAGDTQYF. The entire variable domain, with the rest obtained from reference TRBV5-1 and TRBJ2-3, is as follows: KAGVTQTPRYLIKTRGQQVTLSCSPISGHRSVSWYQQTPGQGLQFLFEYFSETQRNKGNFPGRFSGRQFSNSRSEMNVSTLELGDSALYLCASSLSSGAGDTQYFGPGTRLTVL.

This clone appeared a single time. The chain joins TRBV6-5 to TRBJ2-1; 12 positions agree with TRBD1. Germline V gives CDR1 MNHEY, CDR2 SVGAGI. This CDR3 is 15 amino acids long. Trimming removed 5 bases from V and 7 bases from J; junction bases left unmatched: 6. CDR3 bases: TGTGCCAGCAGTCTCGGGACAGGGGGCAGGAATGAGCAGTTCTTC. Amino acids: CASSLGTGGRNEQFF.

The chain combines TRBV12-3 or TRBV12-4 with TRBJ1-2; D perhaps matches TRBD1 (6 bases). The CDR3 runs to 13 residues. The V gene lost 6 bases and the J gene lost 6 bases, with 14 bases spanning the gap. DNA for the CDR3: TGTGCCAGCAGCTCCAGGGGTTCTGATGGCTACACCTTC. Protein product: CASSSRGSDGYTF.

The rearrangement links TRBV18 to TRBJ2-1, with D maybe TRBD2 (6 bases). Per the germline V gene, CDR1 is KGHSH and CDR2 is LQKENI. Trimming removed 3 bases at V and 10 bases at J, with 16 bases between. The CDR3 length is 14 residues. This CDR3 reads CASSPFQDGREQFF. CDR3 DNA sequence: TGTGCCAGCTCACCTTTCCAGGACGGGAGAGAGCAGTTCTTC. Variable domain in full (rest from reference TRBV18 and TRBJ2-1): NAGVMQNPRHLVRRRGQEARLRCSPMKGHSHVYWYRQLPEEGLKFMVYLQKENIIDESGMPKERFSAEFPKEGPSILRIQQVVRGDSAAYFCASSPFQDGREQFFGPGTRLTVL.

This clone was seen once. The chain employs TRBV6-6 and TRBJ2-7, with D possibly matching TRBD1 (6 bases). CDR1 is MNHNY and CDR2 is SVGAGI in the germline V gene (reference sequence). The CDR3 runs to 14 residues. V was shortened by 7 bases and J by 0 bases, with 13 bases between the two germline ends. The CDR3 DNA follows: TGTGCCAGCAAAAGGGACACTTACTCCTACGAGCAGTACTTC. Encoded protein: CASKRDTYSYEQYF.

The CDR3 DNA is TGTGCCAGCAGTATCTTCGGCGGGGTTAGCACAGATACGCAGTATTTT. This encodes CASSIFGGVSTDTQYF. The chain couples TRBV28 to TRBJ2-3, with D possibly matching TRBD2 (6 bases). The germline V gene encodes CDR1 MDHEN and CDR2 SYDVKM. V was cut by 5 bases and J by 0 bases, with 15 bases left in between. The CDR3 covers 16 residues.

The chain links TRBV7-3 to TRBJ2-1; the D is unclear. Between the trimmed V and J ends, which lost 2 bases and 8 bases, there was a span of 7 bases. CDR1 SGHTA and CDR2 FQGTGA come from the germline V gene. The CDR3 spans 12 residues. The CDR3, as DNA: TGTGCCAGCAGCTTAGTAGGAGATGAGCAGTTCTTC. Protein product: CASSLVGDEQFF.

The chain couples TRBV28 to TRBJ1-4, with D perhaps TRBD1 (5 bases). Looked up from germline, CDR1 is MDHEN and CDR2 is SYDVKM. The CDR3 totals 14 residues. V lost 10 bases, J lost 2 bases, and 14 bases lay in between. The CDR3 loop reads CATRPQATNEKLFF. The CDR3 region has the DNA TGTGCCACCCGCCCACAGGCCACTAATGAAAAACTGTTTTTT.

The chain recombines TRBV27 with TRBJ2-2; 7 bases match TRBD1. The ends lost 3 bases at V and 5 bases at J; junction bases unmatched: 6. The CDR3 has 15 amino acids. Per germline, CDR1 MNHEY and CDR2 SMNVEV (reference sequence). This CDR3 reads CASSFQGERTGELFF. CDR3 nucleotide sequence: TGTGCCAGCAGTTTCCAGGGGGAGAGGACCGGGGAGCTGTTTTTT.